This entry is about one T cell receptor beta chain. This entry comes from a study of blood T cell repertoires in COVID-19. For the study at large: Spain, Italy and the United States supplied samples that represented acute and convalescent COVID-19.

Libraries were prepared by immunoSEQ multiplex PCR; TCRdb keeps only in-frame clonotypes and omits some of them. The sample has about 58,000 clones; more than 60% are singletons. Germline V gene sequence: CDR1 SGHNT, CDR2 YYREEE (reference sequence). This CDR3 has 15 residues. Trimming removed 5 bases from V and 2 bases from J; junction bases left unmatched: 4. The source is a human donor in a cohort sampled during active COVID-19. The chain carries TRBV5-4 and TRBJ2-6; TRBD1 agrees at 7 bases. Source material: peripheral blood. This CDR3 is CASRQGGPGANVLTF. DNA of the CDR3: TGTGCCAGCAGACAAGGGGGCCCTGGGGCCAACGTCCTGACTTTC.